A selection of T cell receptor beta chains follows, all from one sample in a study of cytomegalovirus exposure and HLA in healthy donors. Profiling relied on immunoSEQ multiplex PCR, and the TCRdb table lists in-frame clones only, not all of them. In the table there are around 120,000 clones, over 8% of which are singletons. Sequenced: PBMCs. These receptors originate from a man younger than 45 in good health and CMV-seronegative. Both conserved end residues are part of each CDR3. D genes are given only for firm matches. Size tells how often a clone was seen (once, few, many) or the class of an expanded clone, and some rows leave it out.

>TRBV7-2|.|TRBJ2-7|.
TGTGCCAGCAGTCCGTCCTACGAGCAGTACTTC
CASSPSYEQYF
>TRBV5-1|few|TRBJ2-3|.
TGCGCCAGCAGCCCCCGGGGTGGAGCCGGAGATACGCAGTATTTT
CASSPRGGAGDTQYF
>TRBV7-9|.|TRBJ2-5|TRBD2
TGTGCCAGCAGCCCCCACTTTGTGCGGGAGAGGCAGACCCAGTACTTC
CASSPHFVRERQTQYF
>TRBV5-1|few|TRBJ2-7|TRBD1
TGCGCCAGCAGCCTGACAGGGGGGGCGTCGGTAAACGAGCAGTACTTC
CASSLTGGASVNEQYF
>TRBV2|few|TRBJ2-7|TRBD1
TGTGCCAGCAGATCGCAGGGGGTGAACTACGAGCAGTACTTC
CASRSQGVNYEQYF
>TRBV19|few|TRBJ2-1|TRBD2
TGTGCCAGTAGTAAGACTAGCGGGTCCTACAATGAGCAGTTCTTC
CASSKTSGSYNEQFF
>TRBV29-1|few|TRBJ1-3|TRBD1
TGCAGCGTTGTACGACAGGGAAGAAACACCATATATTTT
CSVVRQGRNTIYF
>TRBV25-1|.|TRBJ2-1|TRBD2
TGTGCCAGCAGTGTTCGAGCGGGATCGGTGGATGAGCAGTTCTTC
CASSVRAGSVDEQFF
>TRBV4-2|few|TRBJ2-7|.
TGTGCCAGCAGCCAAGAAATCGGCAGGAACTACGAGCAGTACTTC
CASSQEIGRNYEQYF
>TRBV5-1|.|TRBJ2-3|TRBD2
TGCGCCAGCAGCTTGGGCGGGAGTACCACAGATACGCAGTATTTT
CASSLGGSTTDTQYF
>TRBV6-1|.|TRBJ1-2|.
TGTGCCAGCAGTGAAGCTGGAGCGGACGGCTACACCTTC
CASSEAGADGYTF
>TRBV6-5|.|TRBJ2-3|.
TGTGCCAGCAGCGGGCAGGGAGATACGCAGTATTTT
CASSGQGDTQYF
>TRBV6-5|few|TRBJ2-7|TRBD2
TGTGCCAGCAGCTCTAGCGGGAAAGTATCCCACGAGCAGTACTTC
CASSSSGKVSHEQYF
>TRBV5-1|few|TRBJ2-1|.
TGCGCCAGCAGCTTGTATGGTAGCGGTTTCAATGAGCAGTTCTTC
CASSLYGSGFNEQFF
>TRBV5-4|few|TRBJ2-7|.
TGTGCCAGCAGCCGCCTGGGGGCAGGGACTAACTCCTACGAGCAGTACTTC
CASSRLGAGTNSYEQYF
>TRBV19|.|TRBJ1-2|TRBD1
TGTGCCAGTAGTACCGGACAGGTTTATGGCTACACCTTC
CASSTGQVYGYTF
>TRBV28|few|TRBJ1-2|.
TGTGCCAGCAGTTTGACCCGGGGTAACCAGGTCTTCAGCTATGGCTACACCTTC
CASSLTRGNQVFSYGYTF
>TRBV20-1|.|TRBJ1-4|TRBD1
TGCAGTGCTACTACTGACAGGGTAATGTTTTTT
CSATTDRVMFF
>TRBV11-2|few|TRBJ1-2|.
TGTGCCAGCAGCTTAGTGCGCGGGGATTGGCGCTACACCTTC
CASSLVRGDWRYTF
>TRBV7-9|few|TRBJ1-5|TRBD1
TGTGCCAGCAGCAGCCGGGACAGTAAGAACAATCAGCCCCAGCATTTT
CASSSRDSKNNQPQHF
>TRBV18|few|TRBJ2-1|TRBD2
TGTGCCAGCTCACCCACAGCGGGGCCCAATGAGCAGTTCTTC
CASSPTAGPNEQFF